This T cell receptor beta chain comes out of a study of cytomegalovirus exposure and HLA in healthy donors. The primer mix had 60 Vbeta and 13 Jbeta primers. Repertoires were generated with immunoSEQ multiplex PCR, while TCRdb's copy carries only in-frame clones and drops some. The data show over 75,000 clones, with around 60% seen just once and about 2.5% held by the top ten. The source is a human donor in good health. The specimen sequenced was PBMCs.

The CDR3 spells CASSPETGGTEQYF. For the CDR3, the DNA is TGTGCCAGCTCACCTGAGACAGGGGGGACCGAGCAGTACTTC. This rearrangement joins TRBV18 to TRBJ2-7; 9 bases are shared with TRBD1. The germline gives CDR1 KGHSH, CDR2 LQKENI. V shed 3 bases, J shed 6 bases, and the junction held 6 bases outside the gene matches. This CDR3 is 14 amino acids long.